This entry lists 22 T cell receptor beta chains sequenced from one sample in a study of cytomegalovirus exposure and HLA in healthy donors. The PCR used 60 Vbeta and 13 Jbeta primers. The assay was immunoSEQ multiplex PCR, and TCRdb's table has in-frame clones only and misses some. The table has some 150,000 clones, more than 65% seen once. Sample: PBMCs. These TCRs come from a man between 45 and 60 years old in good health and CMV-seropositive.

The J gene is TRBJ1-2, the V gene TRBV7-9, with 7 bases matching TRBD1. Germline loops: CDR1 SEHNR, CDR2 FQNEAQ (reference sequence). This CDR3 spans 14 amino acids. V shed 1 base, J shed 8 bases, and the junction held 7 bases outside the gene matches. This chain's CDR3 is CASSLGDSRAGYTF. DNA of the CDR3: TGTGCCAGCAGCTTAGGGGACAGCCGGGCAGGCTACACCTTC.

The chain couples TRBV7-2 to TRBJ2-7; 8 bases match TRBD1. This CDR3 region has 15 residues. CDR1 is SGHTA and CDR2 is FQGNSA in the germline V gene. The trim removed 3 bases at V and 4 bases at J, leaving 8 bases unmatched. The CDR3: CASSFGQGGSYEQYF. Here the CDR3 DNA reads TGTGCCAGCAGCTTTGGACAGGGTGGTTCATACGAGCAGTACTTC.

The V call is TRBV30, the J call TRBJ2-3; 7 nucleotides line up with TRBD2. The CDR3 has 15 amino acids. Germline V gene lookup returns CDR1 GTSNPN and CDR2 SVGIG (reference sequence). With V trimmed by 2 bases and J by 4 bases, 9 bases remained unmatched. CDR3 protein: CAWSPVAGAADTQYF. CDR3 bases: TGTGCCTGGAGTCCGGTGGCGGGAGCAGCAGATACGCAGTATTTT.

CDR3 in amino acids: CASNKGNSNQPQHF. CDR3 DNA sequence: TGTGCCAGTAATAAGGGGAATAGCAATCAGCCCCAGCATTTT. The chain has TRBV19 and TRBJ1-5; D might be TRBD1 (5 bases). This CDR3 is built from 14 residues. Germline V gene sequence: CDR1 LNHDA, CDR2 SQIVND (reference sequence). Between the trimmed V and J ends, which lost 7 bases and 0 bases, there was a span of 10 bases.

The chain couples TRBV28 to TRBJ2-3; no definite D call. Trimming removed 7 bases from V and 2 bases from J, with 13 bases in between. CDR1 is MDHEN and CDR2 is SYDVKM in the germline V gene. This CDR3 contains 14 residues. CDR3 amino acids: CASKSVSNTDTQYF. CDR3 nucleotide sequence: TGTGCCAGCAAATCAGTGTCGAACACAGATACGCAGTATTTT.

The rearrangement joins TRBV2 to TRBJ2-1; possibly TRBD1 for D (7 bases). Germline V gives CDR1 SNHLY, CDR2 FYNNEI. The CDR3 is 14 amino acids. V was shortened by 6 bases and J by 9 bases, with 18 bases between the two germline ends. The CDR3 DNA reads TGTGCCAGCAGCTCAGGGGGGACTTATTTTGAGCAGTTCTTC. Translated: CASSSGGTYFEQFF.

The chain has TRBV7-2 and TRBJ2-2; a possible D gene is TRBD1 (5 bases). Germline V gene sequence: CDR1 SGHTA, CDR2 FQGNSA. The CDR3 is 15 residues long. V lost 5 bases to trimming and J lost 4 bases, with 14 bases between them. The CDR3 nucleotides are TGTGCCAGCAGCCTCCAGGGTCCGGGCACCGGGGAGCTGTTTTTT. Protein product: CASSLQGPGTGELFF. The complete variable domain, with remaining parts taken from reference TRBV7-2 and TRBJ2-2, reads GAGVSQSPSNKVTEKGKDVELRCDPISGHTALYWYRQSLGQGLEFLIYFQGNSAPDKSGLPSDRFSAERTGGSVSTLTIQRTQQEDSAVYLCASSLQGPGTGELFFGEGSRLTVL.

The DNA of the CDR3 is TGTGCCAGCAGTTACGACGGAGACTATGGCTACACCTTC. It is translated as CASSYDGDYGYTF. The chain joins TRBV6-5 to TRBJ1-2; no firm D call. The CDR3 sequence is 13 residues long. The V gene's germline CDR1 is MNHEY and CDR2 SVGAGI. The V and J ends lost 2 bases and 3 bases respectively, with 7 bases between them.

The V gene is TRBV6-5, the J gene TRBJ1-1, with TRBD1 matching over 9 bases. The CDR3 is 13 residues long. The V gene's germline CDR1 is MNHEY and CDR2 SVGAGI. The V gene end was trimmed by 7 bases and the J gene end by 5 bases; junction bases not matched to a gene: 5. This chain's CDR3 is CASKTGGRTEAFF. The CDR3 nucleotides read TGTGCCAGCAAGACAGGGGGTCGAACTGAAGCTTTCTTT.

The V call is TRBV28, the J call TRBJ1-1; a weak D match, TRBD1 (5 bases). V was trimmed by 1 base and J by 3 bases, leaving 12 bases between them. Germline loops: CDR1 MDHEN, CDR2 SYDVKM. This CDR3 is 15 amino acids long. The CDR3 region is CASSLLGRADTEAFF. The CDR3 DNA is TGTGCCAGCAGTTTATTGGGCAGGGCGGACACTGAAGCTTTCTTT.

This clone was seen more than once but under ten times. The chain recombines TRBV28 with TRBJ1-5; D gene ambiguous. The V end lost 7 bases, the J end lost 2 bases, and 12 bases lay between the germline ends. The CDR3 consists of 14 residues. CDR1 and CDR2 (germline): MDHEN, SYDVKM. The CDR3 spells CASTRDGRNQPQHF. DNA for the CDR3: TGTGCCAGCACCCGCGATGGTCGCAATCAGCCCCAGCATTTT.

The CDR3 nucleotides read TGTGCCAGCAGTGTCGGGCAGGGTCCCTACGAGCAGTACTTC. The encoded protein is CASSVGQGPYEQYF. The V gene is TRBV2, the J gene TRBJ2-7; TRBD1 is a possible D gene (5 bases). Germline CDR1 SNHLY, CDR2 FYNNEI. The V end lost 4 bases, the J end lost 2 bases, and 12 bases lay between the germline ends. The CDR3 sequence is 14 residues long.

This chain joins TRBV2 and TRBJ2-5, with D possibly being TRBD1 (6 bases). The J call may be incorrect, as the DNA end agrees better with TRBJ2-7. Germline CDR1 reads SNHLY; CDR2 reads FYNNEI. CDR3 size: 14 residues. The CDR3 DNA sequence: TGTGCCAGCAGTGATCAGGGGACGGGCTACGAGCAGTACTTC. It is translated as CASSDQGTGYEQYF.

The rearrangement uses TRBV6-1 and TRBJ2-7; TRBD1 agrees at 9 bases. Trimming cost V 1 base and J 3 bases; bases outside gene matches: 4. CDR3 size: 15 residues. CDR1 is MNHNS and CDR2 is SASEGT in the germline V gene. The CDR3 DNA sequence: TGTGCCAGCAGTGAAGGGGAGACAGGGGGCTACGAGCAGTACTTC. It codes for CASSEGETGGYEQYF.

DNA for the CDR3: TGCGCCAGCAGCTTTGGGACAGGGGATGAAAAACTGTTTTTT. As protein: CASSFGTGDEKLFF. The V call is TRBV5-1, the J call TRBJ1-4; 10 bases fit TRBD1. Germline CDR1 is SGHRS and CDR2 is YFSETQ. Losses at the gene ends were 2 bases for V and 6 bases for J; bases not matched to a gene: 1. This CDR3 is built from 14 residues.

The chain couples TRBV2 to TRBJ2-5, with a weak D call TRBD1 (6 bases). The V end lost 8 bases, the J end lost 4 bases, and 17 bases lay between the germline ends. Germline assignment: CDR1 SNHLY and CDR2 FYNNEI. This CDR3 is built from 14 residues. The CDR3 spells CASYRRGFRETQYF. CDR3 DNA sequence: TGTGCCAGCTACCGCAGGGGATTCCGAGAGACCCAGTACTTC.

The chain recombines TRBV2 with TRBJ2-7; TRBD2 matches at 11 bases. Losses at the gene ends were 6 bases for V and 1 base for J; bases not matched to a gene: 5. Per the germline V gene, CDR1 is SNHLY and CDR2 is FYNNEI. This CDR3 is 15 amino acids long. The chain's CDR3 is CASRKGLAESYEQYF. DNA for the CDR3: TGTGCCAGCAGGAAGGGACTAGCGGAATCCTACGAGCAGTACTTC.

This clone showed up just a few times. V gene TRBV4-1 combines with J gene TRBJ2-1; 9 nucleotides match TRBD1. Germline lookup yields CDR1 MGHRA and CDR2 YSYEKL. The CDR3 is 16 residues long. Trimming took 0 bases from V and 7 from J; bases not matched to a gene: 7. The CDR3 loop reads CASSQDVEQGANEQFF. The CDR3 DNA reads TGCGCCAGCAGCCAAGATGTTGAACAGGGGGCGAATGAGCAGTTCTTC.

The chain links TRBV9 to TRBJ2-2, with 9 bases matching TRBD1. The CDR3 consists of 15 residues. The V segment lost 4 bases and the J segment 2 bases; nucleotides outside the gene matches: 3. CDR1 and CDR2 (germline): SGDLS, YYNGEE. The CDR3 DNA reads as TGTGCCAGCAGCTTCACAGGGGGCAACACCGGGGAGCTGTTTTTT. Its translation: CASSFTGGNTGELFF.

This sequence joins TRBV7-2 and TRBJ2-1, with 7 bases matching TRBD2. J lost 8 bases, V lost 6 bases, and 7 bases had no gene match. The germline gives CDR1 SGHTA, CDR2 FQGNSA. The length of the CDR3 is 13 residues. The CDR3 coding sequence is TGTGCCAGCAGTTCCCGGACTAGTGATGAGCAGTTCTTC. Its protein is CASSSRTSDEQFF.

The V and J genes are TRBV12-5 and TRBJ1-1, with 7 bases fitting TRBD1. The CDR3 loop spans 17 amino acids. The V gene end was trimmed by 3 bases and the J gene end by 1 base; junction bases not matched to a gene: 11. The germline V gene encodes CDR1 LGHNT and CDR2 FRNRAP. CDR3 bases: TGTGCTAGTGGTTTTCCCCTCCACGGGACAGCGAACACTGAAGCTTTCTTT. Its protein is CASGFPLHGTANTEAFF.

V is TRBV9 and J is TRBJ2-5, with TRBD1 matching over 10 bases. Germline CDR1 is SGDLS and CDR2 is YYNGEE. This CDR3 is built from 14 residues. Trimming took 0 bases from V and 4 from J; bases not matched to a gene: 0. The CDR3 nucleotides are TGTGCCAGCAGCGTAGGACAGGGGGCAGAGACCCAGTACTTC. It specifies CASSVGQGAETQYF. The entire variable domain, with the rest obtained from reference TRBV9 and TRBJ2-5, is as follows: DSGVTQTPKHLITATGQRVTLRCSPRSGDLSVYWYQQSLDQGLQFLIQYYNGEERAKGNILERFSAQQFPDLHSELNLSSLELGDSALYFCASSVGQGAETQYFGPGTRLLVL.